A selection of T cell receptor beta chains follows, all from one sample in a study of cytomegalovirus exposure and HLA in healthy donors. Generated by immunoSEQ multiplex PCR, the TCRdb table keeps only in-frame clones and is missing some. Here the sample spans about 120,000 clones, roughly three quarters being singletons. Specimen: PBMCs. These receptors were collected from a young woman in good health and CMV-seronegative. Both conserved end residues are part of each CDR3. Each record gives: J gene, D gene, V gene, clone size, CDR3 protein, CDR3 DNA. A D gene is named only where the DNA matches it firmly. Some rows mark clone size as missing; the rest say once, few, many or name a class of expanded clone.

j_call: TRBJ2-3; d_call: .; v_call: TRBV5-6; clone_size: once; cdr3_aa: CASCNLSVYDTQYF; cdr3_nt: TGTGCCAGTTGTAATCTTTCCGTCTACGATACGCAGTATTTT
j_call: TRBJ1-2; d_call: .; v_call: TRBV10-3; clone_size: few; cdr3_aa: CAISEEIGNSGYTF; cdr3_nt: TGTGCCATCAGTGAAGAGATAGGCAACAGCGGCTACACCTTC
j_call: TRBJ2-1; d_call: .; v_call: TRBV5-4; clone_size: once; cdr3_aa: CASSLISDNEQFF; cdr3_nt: TGTGCCAGCAGCTTGATATCTGACAATGAGCAGTTCTTC
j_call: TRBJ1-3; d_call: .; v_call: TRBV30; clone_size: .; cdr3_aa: CACYPDRTPSGNTIYF; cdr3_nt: TGTGCCTGTTACCCCGACAGGACTCCATCTGGAAACACCATATATTTT
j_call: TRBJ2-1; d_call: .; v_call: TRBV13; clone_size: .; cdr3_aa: CASSSTGNEQFF; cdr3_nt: TGTGCCAGCAGCTCGACAGGCAATGAGCAGTTCTTC
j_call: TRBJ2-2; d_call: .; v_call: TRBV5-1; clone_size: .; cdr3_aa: CASSFSPGMVSGTGELFF; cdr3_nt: TGCGCCAGCAGCTTCAGCCCAGGGATGGTGTCGGGCACCGGGGAGCTGTTTTTT
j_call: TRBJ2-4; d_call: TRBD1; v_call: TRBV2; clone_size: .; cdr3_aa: CASSEYPAGGTHRGAKNIQYF; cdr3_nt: TGTGCCAGCAGTGAATACCCTGCAGGGGGCACCCATAGGGGAGCCAAAAACATTCAGTACTTC
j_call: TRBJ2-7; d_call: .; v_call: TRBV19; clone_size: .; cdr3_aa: CASSIARVPYEQYF; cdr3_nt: TGTGCCAGTAGTATAGCACGGGTCCCCTACGAGCAGTACTTC
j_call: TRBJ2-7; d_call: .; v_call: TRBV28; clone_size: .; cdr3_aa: CASSFTGIYEQYF; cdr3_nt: TGTGCCAGCAGTTTCACCGGGATCTACGAGCAGTACTTC
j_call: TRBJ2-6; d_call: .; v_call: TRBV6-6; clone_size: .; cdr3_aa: CASSRFSGANVLTF; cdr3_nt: TGTGCCAGCAGCCGTTTCTCTGGGGCCAACGTCCTGACTTTC
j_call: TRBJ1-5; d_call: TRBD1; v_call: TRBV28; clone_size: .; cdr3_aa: CASKSRDREIQPQHF; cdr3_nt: TGTGCCAGCAAGTCCCGGGACAGGGAGATTCAGCCCCAGCATTTT
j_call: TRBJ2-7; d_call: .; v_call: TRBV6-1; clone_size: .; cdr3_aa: CASSEYYEQYF; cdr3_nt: TGTGCCAGCAGTGAATACTACGAGCAGTACTTC
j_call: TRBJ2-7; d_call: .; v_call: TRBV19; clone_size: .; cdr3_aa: CASSLRGLLREGYEQYF; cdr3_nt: TGTGCCAGTAGTCTCCGAGGGTTGCTTAGGGAAGGCTACGAGCAGTACTTC
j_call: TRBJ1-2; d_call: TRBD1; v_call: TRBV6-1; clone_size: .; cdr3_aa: CASSEYRDRGSRAGYTF; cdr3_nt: TGTGCCAGCAGTGAATACCGGGACAGGGGCTCTCGCGCGGGCTACACCTTC
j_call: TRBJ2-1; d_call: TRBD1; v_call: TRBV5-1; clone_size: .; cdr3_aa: CASSHPGTVGWGEFF; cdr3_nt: TGCGCCAGCAGCCACCCCGGGACAGTTGGGTGGGGAGAGTTCTTC
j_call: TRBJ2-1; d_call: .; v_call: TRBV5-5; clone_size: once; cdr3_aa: CASSLEGRIYNEQFF; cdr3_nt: TGTGCCAGCAGCTTGGAAGGCAGGATCTACAATGAGCAGTTCTTC
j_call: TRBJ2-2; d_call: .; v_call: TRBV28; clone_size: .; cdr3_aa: CATASVNTGELFF; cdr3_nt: TGTGCCACCGCCTCGGTTAACACCGGGGAGCTGTTTTTT
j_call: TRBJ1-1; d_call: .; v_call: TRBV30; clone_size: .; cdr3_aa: CAWSGLMNTEAFF; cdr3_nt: TGTGCCTGGAGTGGGCTGATGAACACTGAAGCTTTCTTT
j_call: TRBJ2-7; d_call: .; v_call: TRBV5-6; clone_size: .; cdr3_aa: CASGRGQVRREQYF; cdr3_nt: TGTGCCAGCGGGCGCGGGCAGGTCCGTCGCGAGCAGTACTTC
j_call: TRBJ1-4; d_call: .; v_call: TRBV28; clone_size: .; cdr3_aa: CASSPSGRINEKLFF; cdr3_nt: TGTGCCAGCAGTCCCAGCGGACGCATAAATGAAAAACTGTTTTTT
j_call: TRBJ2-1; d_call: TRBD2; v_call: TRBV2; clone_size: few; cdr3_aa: CASHSGGGNEQFF; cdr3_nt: TGTGCCAGCCACAGCGGCGGGGGCAATGAGCAGTTCTTC
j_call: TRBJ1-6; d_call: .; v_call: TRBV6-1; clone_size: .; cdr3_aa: CASSELLGSNSPLHF; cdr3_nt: TGTGCCAGCAGTGAGCTATTGGGTAGCAATTCACCCCTCCACTTT
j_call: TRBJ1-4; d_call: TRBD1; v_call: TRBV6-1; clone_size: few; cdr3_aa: CASSEMRRQGNEKLFF; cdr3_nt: TGTGCCAGCAGTGAAATGAGGAGACAGGGAAATGAAAAACTGTTTTTT
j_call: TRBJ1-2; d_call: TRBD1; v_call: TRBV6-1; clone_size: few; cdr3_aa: CASSEWGTVYGYTF; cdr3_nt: TGTGCCAGCAGTGAATGGGGGACAGTCTATGGCTACACCTTC
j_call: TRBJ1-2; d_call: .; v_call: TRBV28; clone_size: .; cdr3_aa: CASSLSGLGTSYTF; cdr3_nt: TGTGCCAGCAGTTTGAGTGGTCTCGGGACTAGCTACACCTTC
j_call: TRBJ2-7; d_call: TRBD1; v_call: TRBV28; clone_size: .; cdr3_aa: CASIDRGLSYEQYF; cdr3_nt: TGTGCCAGCATTGACAGGGGCCTCTCCTACGAGCAGTACTTC
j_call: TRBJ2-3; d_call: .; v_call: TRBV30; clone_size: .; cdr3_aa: CAWSATRGTDTQYF; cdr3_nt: TGTGCCTGGAGTGCGACTCGGGGGACAGATACGCAGTATTTT
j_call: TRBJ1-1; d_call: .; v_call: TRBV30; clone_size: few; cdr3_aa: CAWSPTAMNTEAFF; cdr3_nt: TGTGCCTGGAGTCCCACAGCCATGAACACTGAAGCTTTCTTT
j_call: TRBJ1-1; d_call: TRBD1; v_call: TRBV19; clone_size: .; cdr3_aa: CASSRDRVHTEAFF; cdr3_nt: TGTGCCAGTAGTAGGGACAGGGTTCACACTGAAGCTTTCTTT
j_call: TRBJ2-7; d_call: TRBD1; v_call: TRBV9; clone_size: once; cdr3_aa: CASSVVGTGGSEQYF; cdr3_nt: TGTGCCAGCAGCGTAGTCGGGACAGGGGGGAGCGAGCAGTACTTC
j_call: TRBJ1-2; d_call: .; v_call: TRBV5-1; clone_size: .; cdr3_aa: CASSLGAGTDYGYTF; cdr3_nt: TGCGCCAGCAGCTTGGGAGCAGGGACTGACTATGGCTACACCTTC
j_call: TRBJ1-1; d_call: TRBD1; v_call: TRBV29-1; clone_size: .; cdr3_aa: CSVVSEGQSNTEAFF; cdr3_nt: TGCAGCGTTGTGTCTGAGGGACAGAGTAACACTGAAGCTTTCTTT
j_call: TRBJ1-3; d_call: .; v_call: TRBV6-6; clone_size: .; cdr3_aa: CASTNGAPNTIYF; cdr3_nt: TGTGCCAGCACCAATGGGGCCCCCAACACCATATATTTT
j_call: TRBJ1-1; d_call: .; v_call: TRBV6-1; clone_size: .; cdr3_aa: CASSEKGLNTEAFF; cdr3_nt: TGTGCCAGCAGTGAGAAGGGACTTAACACTGAAGCTTTCTTT
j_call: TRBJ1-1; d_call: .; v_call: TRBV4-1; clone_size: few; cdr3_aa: CASVMNTEAFF; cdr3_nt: TGCGCCAGCGTCATGAACACTGAAGCTTTCTTT
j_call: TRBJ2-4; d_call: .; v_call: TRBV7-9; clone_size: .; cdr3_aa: CASSLATRGDKNIQYF; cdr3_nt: TGTGCCAGCAGCTTAGCGACCAGGGGGGACAAAAACATTCAGTACTTC
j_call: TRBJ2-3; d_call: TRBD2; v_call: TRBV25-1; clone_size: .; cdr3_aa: CASSLRGGLTDTQYF; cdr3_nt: TGTGCCAGCAGTCTCCGGGGGGGCCTGACAGATACGCAGTATTTT
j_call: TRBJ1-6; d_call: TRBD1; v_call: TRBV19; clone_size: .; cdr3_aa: CASSDGTGGRNSPLHF; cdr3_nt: TGTGCCAGTAGTGATGGGACAGGGGGCAGGAATTCACCCCTCCACTTT
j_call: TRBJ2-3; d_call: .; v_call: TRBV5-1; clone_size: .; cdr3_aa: CASSLVQSTDTQYF; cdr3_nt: TGCGCCAGCAGCTTGGTGCAGAGCACAGATACGCAGTATTTT
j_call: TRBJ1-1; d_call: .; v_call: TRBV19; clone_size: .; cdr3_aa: CASKEGEYAEAFF; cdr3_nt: TGTGCCAGTAAAGAGGGAGAGTACGCTGAAGCTTTCTTT
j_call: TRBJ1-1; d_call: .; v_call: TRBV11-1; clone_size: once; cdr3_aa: CASSSQPNTEAFF; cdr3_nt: TGTGCCAGCAGCTCCCAACCTAATACTGAAGCTTTCTTT
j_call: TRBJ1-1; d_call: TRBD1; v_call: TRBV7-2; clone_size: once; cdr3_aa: CASSPDRGFGAFF; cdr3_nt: TGTGCCAGCAGCCCGGACAGGGGATTCGGGGCTTTCTTT
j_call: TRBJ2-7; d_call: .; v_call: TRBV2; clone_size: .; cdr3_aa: CASSGIGGFNYEQYF; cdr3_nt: TGTGCCAGCAGTGGAATCGGGGGTTTTAACTACGAGCAGTACTTC